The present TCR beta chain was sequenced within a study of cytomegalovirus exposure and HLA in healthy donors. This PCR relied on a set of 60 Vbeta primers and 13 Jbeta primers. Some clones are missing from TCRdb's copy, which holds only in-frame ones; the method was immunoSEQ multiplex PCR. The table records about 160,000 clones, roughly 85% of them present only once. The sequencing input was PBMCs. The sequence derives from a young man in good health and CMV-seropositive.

The chain's CDR3 is CAETATNEKLFF. DNA of the CDR3: TGTGCCGAAACAGCAACTAATGAAAAACTGTTTTTT. The rearrangement links TRBV12-1 to TRBJ1-4; whether TRBD1, the table's D call, matches the DNA was not checked. TRBV12-1 is a listed pseudogene. The CDR3 runs 12 residues.